This T cell receptor (beta chain) was sequenced for a study of regulatory T cells in long-lasting Graves disease. This CDR3 is 14 amino acids long. V lost 10 bases and J lost 7, with 20 bases in between. Germline V lookup: CDR1 MNHNS, CDR2 SASEGT. This clonotype was recorded a few times. Time point reported: newly diagnosed GD, antithyroid drugs for less than 3 months. Researchers made the TCR library from RNA that was extracted from PBMCs. Collection of peripheral blood (around 10 milliliters) was done using EDTA tubes. Combining iRepertoire HTBI primers with Arm-PCR of CDR3 regions, the authors built TCR beta libraries. TCRdb used MiXCR to reprocess the multiplex PCR reads, holding one entry per CDR3 protein. The data hold 300,000 to 400,000 distinct CDR3 sequences, with 16% observed a single time. These sequences were also reported in another study, on T cells in Graves' hyperthyroidism and ophthalmopathy. As that study records: The study used the HTBI primer set for a first-round RT-PCR of the TCR CDR3.

The rearrangement links TRBV6-1 to TRBJ2-1; possible D gene TRBD2, 6 bases. This clonotype was obtained from a man between 40 and 49 years old with Graves disease. Sample: peripheral blood mononuclear cells (PBMCs), taken at new diagnosis, from a patient treated with antithyroid drugs. The CDR3 region is CATKGGGSVNEQFF. The CDR3, as DNA: TGTGCCACCAAGGGAGGAGGATCGGTGAATGAGCAGTTCTTC.